The T cell receptor (beta chain) under discussion was sequenced for a study of T cell responses to AZD1222 COVID-19 vaccine. Overall study results and limits: It was only five to seven AZD1222 recipients who were seropositive at baseline. The donors showed a predominance of white British ancestry and of females, with possible underestimation of clonal diversity. No repertoire was sampled before or during the peak T cell response, only after it.

Regarding this clone: Its antigen remains unidentified.

Germline CDR1 is KGHSH and CDR2 is LQKENI. The CDR3 has 15 residues. V shed 3 bases and J shed 4 bases, with 15 bases lying between them. Only in-frame clones appear in the TCRdb table, and some are missing; sequencing was by immunoSEQ multiplex PCR. The data show under 150,000 clones, around 90% seen once. V usage is TRBV18 and J usage is TRBJ2-5, with D maybe TRBD1 (5 bases). This specimen was peripheral blood, taken on day 0 of AZD1222 vaccination. The TCR sequence derives from an adult in good health. The CDR3 spells CASSPWGTTGETQYF. Written as DNA, the CDR3 is TGTGCCAGCTCACCGTGGGGCACCACGGGAGAGACCCAGTACTTC. The full variable domain, in which reference TRBV18 and TRBJ2-5 provide the parts outside the CDR3, is NAGVMQNPRHLVRRRGQEARLRCSPMKGHSHVYWYRQLPEEGLKFMVYLQKENIIDESGMPKERFSAEFPKEGPSILRIQQVVRGDSAAYFCASSPWGTTGETQYFGPGTRLLVL.